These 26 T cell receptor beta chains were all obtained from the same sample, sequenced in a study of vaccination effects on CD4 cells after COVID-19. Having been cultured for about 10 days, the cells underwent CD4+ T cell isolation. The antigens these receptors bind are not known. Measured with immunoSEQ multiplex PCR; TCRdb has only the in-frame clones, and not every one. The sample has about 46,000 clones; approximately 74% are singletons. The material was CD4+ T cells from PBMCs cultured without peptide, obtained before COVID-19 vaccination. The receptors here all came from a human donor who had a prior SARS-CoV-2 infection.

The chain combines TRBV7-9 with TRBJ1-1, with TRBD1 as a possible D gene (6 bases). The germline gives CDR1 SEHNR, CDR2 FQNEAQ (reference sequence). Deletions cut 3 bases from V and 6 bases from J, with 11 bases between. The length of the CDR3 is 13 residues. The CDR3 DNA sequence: TGTGCCAGCAGCTTTGGACAGTTTTCTGAAGCTTTCTTT. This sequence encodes CASSFGQFSEAFF.

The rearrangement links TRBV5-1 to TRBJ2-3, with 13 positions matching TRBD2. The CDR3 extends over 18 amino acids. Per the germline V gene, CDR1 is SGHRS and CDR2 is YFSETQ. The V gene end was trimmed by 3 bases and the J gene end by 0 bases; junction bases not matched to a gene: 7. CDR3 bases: TGCGCCAGCAGCTCCGGGACTAGCGGGACTTCTAGCACAGATACGCAGTATTTT. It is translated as CASSSGTSGTSSTDTQYF.

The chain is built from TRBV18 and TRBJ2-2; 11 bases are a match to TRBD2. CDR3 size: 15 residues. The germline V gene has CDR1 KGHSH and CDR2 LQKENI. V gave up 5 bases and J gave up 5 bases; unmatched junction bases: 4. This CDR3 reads CASSSRLAGTGELFF. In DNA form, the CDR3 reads TGTGCCAGCTCATCCAGACTAGCGGGAACCGGGGAGCTGTTTTTT. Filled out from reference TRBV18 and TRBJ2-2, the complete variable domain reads NAGVMQNPRHLVRRRGQEARLRCSPMKGHSHVYWYRQLPEEGLKFMVYLQKENIIDESGMPKERFSAEFPKEGPSILRIQQVVRGDSAAYFCASSSRLAGTGELFFGEGSRLTVL.

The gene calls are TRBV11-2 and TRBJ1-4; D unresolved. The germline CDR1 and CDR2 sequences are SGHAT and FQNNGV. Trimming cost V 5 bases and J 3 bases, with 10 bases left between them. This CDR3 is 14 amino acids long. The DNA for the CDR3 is TGTGCCAGCAGCCGAGACGGTTCTAATGAAAAACTGTTTTTT. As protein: CASSRDGSNEKLFF.

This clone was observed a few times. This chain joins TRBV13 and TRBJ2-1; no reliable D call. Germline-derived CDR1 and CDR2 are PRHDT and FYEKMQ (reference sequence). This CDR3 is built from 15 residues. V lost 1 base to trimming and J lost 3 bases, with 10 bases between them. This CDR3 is CASSLDRLSYNEQFF. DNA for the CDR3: TGTGCCAGCAGCTTAGATAGGCTAAGCTACAATGAGCAGTTCTTC.

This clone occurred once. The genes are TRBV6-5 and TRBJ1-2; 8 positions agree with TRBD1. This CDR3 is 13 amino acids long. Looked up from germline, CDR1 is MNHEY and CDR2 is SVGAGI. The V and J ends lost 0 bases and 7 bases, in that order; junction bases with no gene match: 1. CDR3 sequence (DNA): TGTGCCAGCAGTTACTCCGGACAGGGTGGCTACACCTTC. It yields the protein CASSYSGQGGYTF.

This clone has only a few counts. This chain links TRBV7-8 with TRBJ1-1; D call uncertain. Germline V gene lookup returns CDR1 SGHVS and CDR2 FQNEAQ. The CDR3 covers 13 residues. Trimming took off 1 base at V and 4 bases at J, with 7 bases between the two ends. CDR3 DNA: TGTGCCAGCAGCTTAGTAGGGTCCACTGAAGCTTTCTTT. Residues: CASSLVGSTEAFF.

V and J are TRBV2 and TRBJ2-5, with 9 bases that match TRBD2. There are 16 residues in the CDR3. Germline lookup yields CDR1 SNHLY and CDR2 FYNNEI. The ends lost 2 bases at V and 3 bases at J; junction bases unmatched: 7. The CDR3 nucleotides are TGTGCCAGCAGTGAACGGGCGGGAGGGCCAGAAGAGACCCAGTACTTC. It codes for CASSERAGGPEETQYF. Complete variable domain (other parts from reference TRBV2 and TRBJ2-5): EPEVTQTPSHQVTQMGQEVILRCVPISNHLYFYWYRQILGQKVEFLVSFYNNEISEKSEIFDDQFSVERPDGSNFTLKIRSTKLEDSAMYFCASSERAGGPEETQYFGPGTRLLVL.

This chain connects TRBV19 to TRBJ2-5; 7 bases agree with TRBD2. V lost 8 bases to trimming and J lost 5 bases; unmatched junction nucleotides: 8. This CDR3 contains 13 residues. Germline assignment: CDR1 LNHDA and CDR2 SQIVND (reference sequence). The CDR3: CASRTSPLETQYF. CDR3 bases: TGTGCCAGTCGGACTAGTCCGTTGGAGACCCAGTACTTC. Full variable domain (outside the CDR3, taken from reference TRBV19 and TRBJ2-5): DGGITQSPKYLFRKEGQNVTLSCEQNLNHDAMYWYRQDPGQGLRLIYYSQIVNDFQKGDIAEGYSVSREKKESFPLTVTSAQKNPTAFYLCASRTSPLETQYFGPGTRLLVL.

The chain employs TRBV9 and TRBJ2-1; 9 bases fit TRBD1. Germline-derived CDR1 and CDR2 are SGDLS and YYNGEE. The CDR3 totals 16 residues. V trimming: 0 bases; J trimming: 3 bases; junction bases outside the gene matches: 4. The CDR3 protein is CASSVEGQGYYNEQFF. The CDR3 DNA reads TGTGCCAGCAGCGTAGAGGGACAGGGATACTACAATGAGCAGTTCTTC. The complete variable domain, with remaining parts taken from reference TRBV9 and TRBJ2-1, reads DSGVTQTPKHLITATGQRVTLRCSPRSGDLSVYWYQQSLDQGLQFLIQYYNGEERAKGNILERFSAQQFPDLHSELNLSSLELGDSALYFCASSVEGQGYYNEQFFGPGTRLTVL.

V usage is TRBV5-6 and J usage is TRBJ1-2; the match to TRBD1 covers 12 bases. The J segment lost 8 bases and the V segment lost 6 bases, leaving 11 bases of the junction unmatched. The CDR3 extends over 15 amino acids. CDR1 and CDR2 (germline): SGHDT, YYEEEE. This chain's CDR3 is CASTSQGQGAFGYTF. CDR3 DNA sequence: TGTGCCAGCACCTCTCAGGGACAGGGGGCTTTCGGCTACACCTTC. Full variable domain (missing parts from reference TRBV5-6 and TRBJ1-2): DAGVTQSPTHLIKTRGQQVTLRCSPKSGHDTVSWYQQALGQGPQFIFQYYEEEERQRGNFPDRFSGHQFPNYSSELNVNALLLGDSALYLCASTSQGQGAFGYTFGSGTRLTVV.

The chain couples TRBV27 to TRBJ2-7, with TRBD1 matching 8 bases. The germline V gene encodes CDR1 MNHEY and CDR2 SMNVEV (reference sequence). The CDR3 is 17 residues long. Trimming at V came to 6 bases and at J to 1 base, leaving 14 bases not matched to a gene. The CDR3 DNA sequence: TGTGCCAGCAGCCCCTGGGGAGGACAGGGAGATTCCTACGAGCAGTACTTC. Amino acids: CASSPWGGQGDSYEQYF.

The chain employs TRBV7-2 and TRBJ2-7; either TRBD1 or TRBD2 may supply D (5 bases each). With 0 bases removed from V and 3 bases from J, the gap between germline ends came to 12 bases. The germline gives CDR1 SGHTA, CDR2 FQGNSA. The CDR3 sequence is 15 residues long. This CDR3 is CASSLAPGRSYEQYF. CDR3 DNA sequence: TGTGCCAGCAGCTTAGCTCCGGGACGTAGCTACGAGCAGTACTTC.

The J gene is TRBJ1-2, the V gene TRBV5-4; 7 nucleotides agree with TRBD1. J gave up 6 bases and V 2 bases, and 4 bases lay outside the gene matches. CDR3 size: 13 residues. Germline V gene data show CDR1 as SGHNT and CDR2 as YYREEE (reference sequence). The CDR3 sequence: CASSFDTGDGYTF. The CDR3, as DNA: TGTGCCAGCAGCTTCGACACAGGGGATGGCTACACCTTC.

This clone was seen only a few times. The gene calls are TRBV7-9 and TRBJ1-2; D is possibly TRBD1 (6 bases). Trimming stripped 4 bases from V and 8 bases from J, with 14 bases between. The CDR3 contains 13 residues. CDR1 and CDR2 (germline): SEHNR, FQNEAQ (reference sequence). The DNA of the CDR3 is TGTGCCAGCAGCTCCGCACAGGGTAGCGGCTACACCTTC. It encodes CASSSAQGSGYTF.

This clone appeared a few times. This chain's CDR3 is CASSHAFGGDQDYEQYF. The CDR3 DNA follows: TGTGCCAGCAGCCACGCTTTCGGGGGAGATCAAGACTACGAGCAGTACTTC. The chain carries TRBV9 and TRBJ2-7; a weak D match, TRBD2 (6 bases). The CDR3 length is 17 residues. The V gene's germline CDR1 is SGDLS and CDR2 YYNGEE. Deletions cut 4 bases from V and 3 bases from J, with 23 bases between.

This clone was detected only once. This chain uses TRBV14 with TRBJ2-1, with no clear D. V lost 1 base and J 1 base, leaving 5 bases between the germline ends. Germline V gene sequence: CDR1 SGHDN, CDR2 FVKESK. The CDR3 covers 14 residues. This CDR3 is CASSQGKSYNEQFF. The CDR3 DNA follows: TGTGCCAGCAGCCAAGGGAAGTCCTACAATGAGCAGTTCTTC. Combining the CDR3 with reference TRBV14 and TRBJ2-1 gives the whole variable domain EAGVTQFPSHSVIEKGQTVTLRCDPISGHDNLYWYRRVMGKEIKFLLHFVKESKQDESGMPNNRFLAERTGGTYSTLKVQPAELEDSGVYFCASSQGKSYNEQFFGPGTRLTVL.

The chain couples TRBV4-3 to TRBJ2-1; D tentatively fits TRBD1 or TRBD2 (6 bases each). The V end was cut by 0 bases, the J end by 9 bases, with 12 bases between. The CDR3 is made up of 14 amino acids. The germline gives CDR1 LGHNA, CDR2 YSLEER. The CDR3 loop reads CASSQEWGAGEQFF. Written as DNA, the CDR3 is TGCGCCAGCAGCCAAGAATGGGGGGCCGGTGAGCAGTTCTTC.

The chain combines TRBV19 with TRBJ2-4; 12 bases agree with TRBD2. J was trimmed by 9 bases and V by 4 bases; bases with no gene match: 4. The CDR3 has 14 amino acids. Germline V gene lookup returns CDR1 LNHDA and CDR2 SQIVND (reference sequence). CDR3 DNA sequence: TGTGCCAGTAGTACCGGACTAGCGGGGCTCATTCAGTACTTC. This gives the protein CASSTGLAGLIQYF.

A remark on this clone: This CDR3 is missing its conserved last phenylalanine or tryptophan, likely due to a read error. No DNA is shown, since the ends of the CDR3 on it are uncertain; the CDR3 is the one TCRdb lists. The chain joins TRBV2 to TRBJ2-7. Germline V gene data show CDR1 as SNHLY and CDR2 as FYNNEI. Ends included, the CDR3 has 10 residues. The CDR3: CASSRGRVLS.

Here the CDR3 DNA reads TGTGCCAGCAGCCGGTCCGGACGGGATTCTTACAGCTCCTACGAGCAGTACTTC. Residues: CASSRSGRDSYSSYEQYF. The chain joins TRBV7-8 to TRBJ2-7, with TRBD2 as a possible D gene (5 bases). This CDR3 contains 18 residues. Germline V gene data show CDR1 as SGHVS and CDR2 as FQNEAQ. V shed 5 bases and J shed 0 bases, with 23 bases lying between them.

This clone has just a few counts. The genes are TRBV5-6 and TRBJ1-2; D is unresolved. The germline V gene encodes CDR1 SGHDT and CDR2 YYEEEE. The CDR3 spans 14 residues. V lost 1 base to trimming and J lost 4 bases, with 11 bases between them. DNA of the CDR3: TGTGCCAGCAGCTTGCGACCGGTCTCCTATGGCTACACCTTC. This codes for CASSLRPVSYGYTF.

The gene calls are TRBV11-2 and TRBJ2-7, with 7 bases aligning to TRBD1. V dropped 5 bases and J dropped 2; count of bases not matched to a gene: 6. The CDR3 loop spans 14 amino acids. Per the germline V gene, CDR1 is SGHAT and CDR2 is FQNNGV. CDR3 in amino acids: CASSGRGPTYEQYF. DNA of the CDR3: TGTGCCAGCAGCGGTAGGGGGCCAACCTACGAGCAGTACTTC.

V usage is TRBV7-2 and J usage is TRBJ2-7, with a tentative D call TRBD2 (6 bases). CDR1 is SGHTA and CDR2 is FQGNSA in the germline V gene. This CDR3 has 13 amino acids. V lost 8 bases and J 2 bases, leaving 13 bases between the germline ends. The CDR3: CASGGVPPYEQYF. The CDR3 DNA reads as TGTGCCAGCGGAGGGGTACCTCCCTACGAGCAGTACTTC.

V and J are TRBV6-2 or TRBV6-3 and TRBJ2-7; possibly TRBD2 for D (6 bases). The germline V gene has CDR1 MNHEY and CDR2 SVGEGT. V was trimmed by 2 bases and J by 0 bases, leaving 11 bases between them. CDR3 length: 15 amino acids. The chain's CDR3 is CASSYGGTDSYEQYF. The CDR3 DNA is TGTGCCAGCAGTTACGGCGGGACCGACTCCTACGAGCAGTACTTC.

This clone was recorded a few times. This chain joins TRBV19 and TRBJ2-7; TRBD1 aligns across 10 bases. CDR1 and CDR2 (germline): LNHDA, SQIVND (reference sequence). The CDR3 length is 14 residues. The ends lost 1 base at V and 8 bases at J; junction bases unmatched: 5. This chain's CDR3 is CASSIGGTGAKQYF. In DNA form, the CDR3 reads TGTGCCAGTAGTATAGGGGGGACAGGGGCGAAGCAGTACTTC.